This T cell receptor (beta chain) was sequenced for a study of blood T cell repertoires in COVID-19. Trimming removed 0 bases from V and 0 bases from J; junction bases left unmatched: 5. CDR1 and CDR2 from the germline V gene are SGHAT and FQNNGV. The CDR3 is 17 amino acids. This table comes from immunoSEQ multiplex PCR, and its TCRdb copy is limited to in-frame clones, with some not included. This repertoire shows 300,000 to 400,000 clones, 88% found once; its top ten account for about 5%. Study members were between about 18 and 95 years old and lived in roughly 24 US regions. The sequencing input was PBMCs or T cells enriched from blood (not recorded which). J is TRBJ1-3 and V is TRBV11-2, with 7 bases that match TRBD1. This clonotype was sampled from a man younger than 45 who had recovered from COVID-19. The CDR3 is CASSLDKGQNSGNTIYF. CDR3 DNA sequence: TGTGCCAGCAGCTTAGATAAGGGACAGAACTCTGGAAACACCATATATTTT.